The T cell receptor beta chain under discussion was sequenced for a study of T cells in Graves' hyperthyroidism and ophthalmopathy. Study-level points and caveats: In blood, most of the thyroid clonotypes expanded above 0.001 were also present.

This clonotype was observed at least ten times. Its antigen is still unknown. Amplification of TCR beta CDR3 regions was performed using RNA transcripts as template. HTBI primers were employed in a first-round RT-PCR of the TCR CDR3. In TCRdb, the multiplex PCR reads were re-called with MiXCR into one record per CDR3 protein. Of around 290,000 distinct CDR3 sequences listed, approximately 14% are singletons. CDR1 is MNHEY and CDR2 is SMNVEV in the germline V gene (reference sequence). CDR3 length: 14 residues. V dropped 4 bases and J dropped 0 bases, with 9 bases sitting between them. Hyperthyroidism in the patients, aged 18 to 65, was newly diagnosed and under 2 months in duration.

This receptor was obtained from a woman aged 40 to 55 with Graves' hyperthyroidism. This rearrangement joins TRBV27 to TRBJ1-1; D not certain. What was sequenced was blood. This CDR3 is CASSSFSMNTEAFF. The CDR3 coding sequence is TGTGCCAGCAGTTCTTTCTCCATGAACACTGAAGCTTTCTTT.